One and the same sample provided the 31 T cell receptor beta chains below, sequenced in a study of cytomegalovirus exposure and HLA in healthy donors. This table comes from immunoSEQ multiplex PCR, and its TCRdb copy is limited to in-frame clones, with some not included. The data contain roughly 60,000 clones, just under 95% of them singletons. Sequenced: PBMCs. The receptor set was obtained from a man aged 18 to 30 in good health and CMV-seronegative.

With respect to this clone: Its ends do not fully match the called genes, so a read error is possible. V gene TRBV7-9 combines with J gene TRBJ2-1; 8 bases agree with TRBD2. There are 14 residues in the CDR3. CDR1 and CDR2 (germline): SEHNR, FQNEAQ (reference sequence). CDR3: CASSLGAREVHSLF. CDR3 DNA sequence: TGTGCCAGCAGCTTAGGGGCGCGGGAGGTCCATTCGCTCTTC. The entire variable domain, with the rest obtained from reference TRBV7-9 and TRBJ2-1, is as follows: DTGVSQNPRHKITKRGQNVTFRCDPISEHNRLYWYRQTLGQGPEFLTYFQNEAQLEKSRLLSDRFSAERPKGSFSTLEIQRTEQGDSAMYLCASSLGAREVHSLFGPGTRLTVL.

The rearrangement links TRBV27 to TRBJ2-3; D unclear. The germline V and J ends were trimmed by 3 bases and 5 bases, with 9 bases remaining between them. CDR3 length: 13 residues. The germline V gene encodes CDR1 MNHEY and CDR2 SMNVEV (reference sequence). CDR3 sequence (DNA): TGTGCCAGCAGTTTCTCGGAGAAAGATACGCAGTATTTT. Encoded protein: CASSFSEKDTQYF.

The chain has TRBV6-1 and TRBJ2-5, with a weak D call TRBD2 (5 bases). In germline, CDR1 is MNHNS, CDR2 SASEGT. The V end lost 8 bases, the J end lost 5 bases, and 15 bases lay between the germline ends. The CDR3 has 13 amino acids. The CDR3 nucleotides are TGTGCCAGCGAGCTGCTAGCTTCGGAGACCCAGTACTTC. It is translated as CASELLASETQYF.

This clone was recorded once. The rearrangement joins TRBV7-2 to TRBJ2-7, with 8 positions matching TRBD1. J lost 2 bases, V lost 2 bases, and 5 bases had no gene match. The CDR3 is 15 residues long. Germline V CDR1 and CDR2: SGHTA, FQGNSA. The CDR3, as DNA: TGTGCCAGCAGCTTATCCGGACAGGGCCCCTACGAGCAGTACTTC. It encodes CASSLSGQGPYEQYF.

The chain joins TRBV7-8 to TRBJ2-1; 7 bases fit TRBD2. Germline loops: CDR1 SGHVS, CDR2 FQNEAQ. V dropped 2 bases and J dropped 1; count of bases not matched to a gene: 2. This CDR3 contains 15 residues. CDR3 sequence reads: CASSLRRESYNEQFF. As DNA, the CDR3 is TGTGCCAGCAGCTTAAGGCGGGAGTCCTACAATGAGCAGTTCTTC.

The chain uses TRBV6-1 and TRBJ1-1; D gene unclear. Per germline, CDR1 MNHNS and CDR2 SASEGT. CDR3 length: 13 residues. Deletions cut 2 bases from V and 7 bases from J, with 11 bases between. CDR3 nucleotides: TGTGCCAGCAGTGAAAAACAGACCCGTGAAGCTTTCTTT. It encodes CASSEKQTREAFF.

This clone was detected once. The rearrangement links TRBV5-1 to TRBJ2-7, with TRBD2 as a possible D gene (8 bases). The CDR3 runs 16 residues. CDR1 is SGHRS and CDR2 is YFSETQ in the germline V gene. The V and J ends lost 3 bases and 7 bases respectively, with 23 bases between them. CDR3 sequence: CASSSGLGTVEREQYF. The DNA for the CDR3 is TGCGCCAGCAGCTCGGGACTAGGGACAGTAGAAAGGGAGCAGTACTTC.

The rearrangement links TRBV5-1 to TRBJ1-1; TRBD1 is a possible D gene (6 bases). V lost 2 bases, J lost 1 base, and 9 bases lay in between. Germline V CDR1 and CDR2: SGHRS, YFSETQ. The CDR3 totals 14 residues. The CDR3 sequence: CASSLRTANTEAFF. The CDR3 DNA reads as TGCGCCAGCAGCTTACGGACAGCGAACACTGAAGCTTTCTTT.

The V call is TRBV6-5, the J call TRBJ2-5; 7 nucleotides align to TRBD2. The V gene end was trimmed by 6 bases and the J gene end by 5 bases; junction bases not matched to a gene: 3. This CDR3 is built from 12 residues. CDR1 and CDR2 from the germline V gene are MNHEY and SVGAGI. CDR3 coding DNA: TGTGCCAGCAGGACTAGCAGTGAGACCCAGTACTTC. It yields the protein CASRTSSETQYF.

This chain connects TRBV6-6 to TRBJ2-2; D is ambiguous. CDR1 MNHNY and CDR2 SVGAGI come from the germline V gene (reference sequence). The CDR3 contains 13 residues. The V end was cut by 4 bases, the J end by 0 bases, with 3 bases between. The chain's CDR3 is CASSFANTGELFF. For the CDR3, the DNA is TGTGCCAGCAGTTTCGCGAACACCGGGGAGCTGTTTTTT.

This rearrangement joins TRBV5-1 to TRBJ2-3; the D is unclear. The CDR3 covers 12 residues. Germline V CDR1 and CDR2: SGHRS, YFSETQ. The V end lost 1 base, the J end lost 3 bases, and 3 bases lay between the germline ends. In DNA form, the CDR3 reads TGCGCCAGCAGCTTGACTACAGATACGCAGTATTTT. It encodes CASSLTTDTQYF.

The gene calls are TRBV18 and TRBJ1-1; D gene unclear. There are 13 residues in the CDR3. Trimming pared 2 bases from V and 5 bases from J, leaving 9 bases between. CDR1 is KGHSH, CDR2 LQKENI, per germline. The CDR3 sequence: CASSPGGQTEAFF. CDR3 bases: TGTGCCAGCTCACCAGGAGGGCAGACTGAAGCTTTCTTT.

The genes are TRBV27 and TRBJ2-1, with D unclear. Between the trimmed V and J ends, which lost 5 bases and 13 bases, there was a span of 18 bases. Germline CDR1 and CDR2: MNHEY and SMNVEV (reference sequence). This CDR3 comprises 13 residues. The CDR3 region is CASSLTDLSLQFF. The DNA of the CDR3 is TGTGCCAGCAGTCTTACCGACTTAAGCCTACAGTTCTTC.

The chain uses TRBV18 and TRBJ2-7; no reliable D call. This CDR3 has 18 amino acids. Germline V gene lookup returns CDR1 KGHSH and CDR2 LQKENI. Trimming left V 2 bases short and J 3 bases short, with 23 bases between. CDR3 coding DNA: TGTGCCAGCTCACCAGTTATAGGCGGATTTGGATTATTCTACGAGCAGTACTTC. Amino acids: CASSPVIGGFGLFYEQYF.

This sequence joins TRBV18 and TRBJ1-1; D perhaps matches TRBD1 (6 bases). V shed 4 bases and J shed 1 base, with 16 bases lying between them. CDR1 is KGHSH, CDR2 LQKENI, per germline. This CDR3 comprises 16 residues. The CDR3 loop reads CASSRRDTRANTEAFF. DNA of the CDR3: TGTGCCAGCTCACGCCGGGACACCCGCGCGAACACTGAAGCTTTCTTT. Full variable domain (missing parts from reference TRBV18 and TRBJ1-1): NAGVMQNPRHLVRRRGQEARLRCSPMKGHSHVYWYRQLPEEGLKFMVYLQKENIIDESGMPKERFSAEFPKEGPSILRIQQVVRGDSAAYFCASSRRDTRANTEAFFGQGTRLTVV.

The CDR3 loop is CASSATSGREAGELFF. CDR3 coding DNA: TGCGCCAGCAGCGCGACTAGCGGGAGAGAAGCCGGGGAGCTGTTTTTT. The gene calls are TRBV5-1 and TRBJ2-2; 12 positions agree with TRBD2. The CDR3 is made up of 16 amino acids. Germline CDR1 SGHRS, CDR2 YFSETQ. V was pared by 4 bases and J by 6 bases, with 7 bases of the junction left unmatched. Looking up the rest from reference TRBV5-1 and TRBJ2-2 gives the full variable domain: KAGVTQTPRYLIKTRGQQVTLSCSPISGHRSVSWYQQTPGQGLQFLFEYFSETQRNKGNFPGRFSGRQFSNSRSEMNVSTLELGDSALYLCASSATSGREAGELFFGEGSRLTVL.

The chain links TRBV12-2 to TRBJ2-7; the D segment call TRBD1 is taken from the table without a DNA check. TRBV12-2 is recorded as a pseudogene. The CDR3 loop spans 17 amino acids. The CDR3 DNA reads as TGTGCAAGTCGCCCGAAATGTAACCAGGGGACCTCCTACGAGCAGTACTTC. Translation gives CASRPKCNQGTSYEQYF.

V usage is TRBV2 and J usage is TRBJ2-1; TRBD2 matches 8 bases. V shed 6 bases, J shed 5 bases, and the junction held 6 bases outside the gene matches. The CDR3 contains 14 residues. Germline values: CDR1 SNHLY, CDR2 FYNNEI. This CDR3 is CASSRTSNNNEQFF. Here the CDR3 DNA reads TGTGCCAGCAGCCGGACTAGCAACAACAATGAGCAGTTCTTC.

This chain joins TRBV7-3 and TRBJ2-1, with 7 bases lining up with TRBD2. The CDR3 covers 14 residues. The junction had 2 bases not matched to a gene; V was cut back by 2 bases and J by 4 bases. CDR1 and CDR2 (germline): SGHTA, FQGTGA. Here the CDR3 reads CASSLDGRYNEQFF. The CDR3 DNA is TGTGCCAGCAGCTTAGACGGGAGGTACAATGAGCAGTTCTTC.

The V gene is TRBV21-1, the J gene TRBJ2-7; the table's D call of TRBD2 was not tested on the DNA. TRBV21-1 is annotated as a pseudogene. This CDR3 comprises 19 residues. The CDR3 reads CASSKDPLTSGKYRYEQYF. CDR3 nucleotide sequence: TGTGCCAGCAGCAAAGATCCCTTAACTAGCGGGAAATACCGCTACGAGCAGTACTTC.

V and J are TRBV5-1 and TRBJ2-7; D might be TRBD1 (5 bases). From germline, CDR1 is SGHRS and CDR2 YFSETQ. This CDR3 spans 14 amino acids. V was pared by 1 base and J by 6 bases, with 14 bases between. The CDR3 region has the DNA TGCGCCAGCAGCTTGTTGGGGCAGCTCGGCGAGCAGTACTTC. This encodes CASSLLGQLGEQYF. The whole variable domain, filled in from reference TRBV5-1 and TRBJ2-7, reads KAGVTQTPRYLIKTRGQQVTLSCSPISGHRSVSWYQQTPGQGLQFLFEYFSETQRNKGNFPGRFSGRQFSNSRSEMNVSTLELGDSALYLCASSLLGQLGEQYFGPGTRLTVT.

The chain has TRBV30 and TRBJ1-2, with D possibly TRBD1 on 6 matching bases. The germline V gene has CDR1 GTSNPN and CDR2 SVGIG (reference sequence). CDR3 length: 15 amino acids. V was cut by 1 base and J by 6 bases, with 18 bases left in between. CDR3 amino acids: CAWSGGGQFWNGYTF. The CDR3 region has the DNA TGTGCCTGGAGTGGCGGAGGACAGTTCTGGAATGGCTACACCTTC.

For the CDR3, the DNA is TGCAGCGTTGAGTTCCCGGTAGCGGGAGGGCCAGAAGAGACCCAGTACTTC. This codes for CSVEFPVAGGPEETQYF. The chain recombines TRBV29-1 with TRBJ2-5, with TRBD2 identical over 11 bases. This CDR3 comprises 17 residues. Germline CDR1 is SQVTM and CDR2 is ANQGSEA. V was pared by 3 bases and J by 3 bases, with 12 bases of the junction left unmatched. Full variable domain (remainder filled in from reference TRBV29-1 and TRBJ2-5): SAVISQKPSRDICQRGTSLTIQCQVDSQVTMMFWYRQQPGQSLTLIATANQGSEATYESGFVIDKFPISRPNLTFSTLTVSNMSPEDSSIYLCSVEFPVAGGPEETQYFGPGTRLLVL.

The chain uses TRBV14 and TRBJ2-5; D is possibly TRBD2 (6 bases). The CDR3 is made up of 18 amino acids. The V gene's germline CDR1 is SGHDN and CDR2 FVKESK. Deletions cut 0 bases from V and 2 bases from J, with 19 bases between. DNA of the CDR3: TGTGCCAGCAGCCAAGATGTGGGGATGATAAGCGGGCAAGAGACCCAGTACTTC. This translates into CASSQDVGMISGQETQYF.

The V and J genes are TRBV9 and TRBJ2-2; the match to TRBD2 covers 14 bases. This CDR3 has 15 residues. V dropped 4 bases and J dropped 7; count of bases not matched to a gene: 3. Germline V gene lookup returns CDR1 SGDLS and CDR2 YYNGEE. The CDR3 here is CASSQGLAGVGELFF. The CDR3 coding sequence is TGTGCCAGCAGCCAGGGACTAGCGGGAGTCGGGGAGCTGTTTTTT.

The chain uses TRBV7-8 and TRBJ1-1; D may be TRBD1 (5 bases). The germline V gene encodes CDR1 SGHVS and CDR2 FQNEAQ. This CDR3 is built from 15 residues. The germline V and J ends were trimmed by 4 bases and 1 base, with 13 bases remaining between them. CDR3 residues: CASSSWGGGNTEAFF. The CDR3 region has the DNA TGTGCCAGCAGCTCTTGGGGCGGGGGGAACACTGAAGCTTTCTTT.

V is TRBV5-1 and J is TRBJ2-1; TRBD2 aligns across 10 bases. Trimming at V came to 3 bases and at J to 8 bases, leaving 2 bases not matched to a gene. The germline V gene encodes CDR1 SGHRS and CDR2 YFSETQ. There are 13 residues in the CDR3. Here the CDR3 DNA reads TGCGCCAGCAGCTCTAGCGGGAGCGATGAGCAGTTCTTC. Translating gives CASSSSGSDEQFF.

The chain recombines TRBV28 with TRBJ2-3; 11 nucleotides agree with TRBD2. The CDR3 totals 15 residues. Trimming removed 9 bases from V and 4 bases from J; junction bases left unmatched: 9. Germline V gene sequence: CDR1 MDHEN, CDR2 SYDVKM. Here the CDR3 DNA reads TGTGCCAGTATAGCGGGAGGGTTAAGCCCAGATACGCAGTATTTT. It is translated as CASIAGGLSPDTQYF.

This clone was recorded once. The identical CDR3 is also encoded by other nucleotide sequences in the sample. The chain carries TRBV5-1 and TRBJ1-1; the D gene is possibly TRBD1 (5 bases). Germline V gene sequence: CDR1 SGHRS, CDR2 YFSETQ. V lost 5 bases, J lost 6 bases, and 14 bases lay in between. This CDR3 has 13 amino acids. CDR3 amino acids: CASSLNVRAEAFF. CDR3 sequence (DNA): TGCGCCAGCAGTCTGAATGTCAGGGCTGAAGCTTTCTTT.

This clone appeared a single time. The chain joins TRBV15 to TRBJ2-3, with 8 bases matching TRBD2. The V and J ends lost 0 bases and 6 bases, in that order; junction bases with no gene match: 5. The CDR3 consists of 15 residues. Germline values: CDR1 LNHNV, CDR2 YYDKDF (reference sequence). CDR3 sequence: CATSREAGAVDTQYF. The CDR3 region has the DNA TGTGCCACCAGCAGAGAAGCGGGAGCTGTGGATACGCAGTATTTT.

This clone has just one count. The chain couples TRBV29-1 to TRBJ1-4, with 10 bases that match TRBD1. V was clipped by 7 bases and J by 8 bases; unmatched bases: 7. The germline V gene encodes CDR1 SQVTM and CDR2 ANQGSEA. This CDR3 comprises 13 residues. The CDR3 spells CSASRDRGEKLFF. CDR3 sequence (DNA): TGCAGCGCCTCCCGGGACAGGGGAGAAAAACTGTTTTTT.